The source of this T cell receptor (beta chain) is a study of blood T cell repertoires in COVID-19. Whole-study context: Sites across the United States, Italy and Spain contributed samples from acute and convalescent COVID-19. Nucleic acid was either cDNA or gDNA, and it came from T cells, B-cell-depleted T cells, or PBMCs.

The V gene end was trimmed by 4 bases and the J gene end by 4 bases; junction bases not matched to a gene: 7. The CDR3 has 16 amino acids. The germline CDR1 and CDR2 sequences are SEHNR and FQNEAQ (reference sequence). Per the authors' pipeline: Scientists estimated how many nucleated cells there were by amplifying reference gene primers. This table comes from immunoSEQ multiplex PCR, and its TCRdb copy is limited to in-frame clones, with some not included. V, J and clone size reflect that table, while D and trimming were determined from the DNA. The table has about 130,000 clones, 84% seen once. Sample: peripheral blood. The chain recombines TRBV7-9 with TRBJ2-2; 9 bases fit TRBD2. The sequence was collected from a human donor in a cohort sampled during active COVID-19. In DNA form, the CDR3 reads TGTGCCAGCAGCTCGTTAGCGGGAGCGGGCACCGGGGAGCTGTTTTTT. Translating gives CASSSLAGAGTGELFF.